This entry features one T cell receptor (beta chain) sequence. Its antigen is not known. V lost 7 bases, J lost 0 bases, and 12 bases lay in between. This CDR3 contains 14 residues. CDR1 and CDR2 from the germline V gene are MNHEY and SVGAGI. These data originate in a study of CD8+ T cells in alopecia areata. Investigators isolated RNA and reverse transcribed it into cDNA to act as the sequencing template. Using immunoSEQ multiplex PCR, the repertoire was profiled, and TCRdb retains in-frame clones only, with some absent. The sample lists fewer than 250,000 clones, 57% occurring once. Study-level results: Clonality in lesional scalp, especially alopecia totalis/universalis, exceeded that of normal scalp.

The source of this sequence is a human donor with alopecia areata. Sequenced here: CD4+ T cells sorted from blood, sampled at week 0. The chain joins TRBV6-5 to TRBJ1-1; D may be TRBD1 (6 bases). The CDR3 here is CASTDRFMNTEAFF. The CDR3 nucleotides read TGTGCCAGCACTGACAGGTTCATGAACACTGAAGCTTTCTTT.